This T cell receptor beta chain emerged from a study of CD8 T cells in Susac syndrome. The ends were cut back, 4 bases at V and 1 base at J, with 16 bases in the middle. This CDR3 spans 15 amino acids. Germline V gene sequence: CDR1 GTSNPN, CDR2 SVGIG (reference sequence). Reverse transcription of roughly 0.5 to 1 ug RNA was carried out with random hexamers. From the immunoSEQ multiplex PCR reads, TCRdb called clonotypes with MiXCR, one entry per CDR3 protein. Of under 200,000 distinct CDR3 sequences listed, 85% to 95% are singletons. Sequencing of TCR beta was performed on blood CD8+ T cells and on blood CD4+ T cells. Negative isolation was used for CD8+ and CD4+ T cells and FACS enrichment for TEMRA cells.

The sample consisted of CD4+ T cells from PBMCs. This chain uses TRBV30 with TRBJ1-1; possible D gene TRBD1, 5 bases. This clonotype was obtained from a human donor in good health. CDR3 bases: TGTGCCTGGAAACACCCACTACAGGAGAACACTGAAGCTTTCTTT. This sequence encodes CAWKHPLQENTEAFF.